These 21 T cell receptor beta chains came from one sample sequenced in a study of OX40 agonist ivuxolimab in advanced cancers. The method was immunoSEQ multiplex PCR; TCRdb's version includes in-frame clones alone and lacks a portion of them. Among more than 55,000 clones listed, roughly nine tenths were seen once. The source material was CD4+ or CD8+ T cells sorted from blood, sampled in a trial of the OX40 agonist ivuxolimab. The source of these receptors is an adult with an advanced solid tumor such as melanoma, head and neck, liver or kidney cancer.

This rearrangement joins TRBV10-3 to TRBJ2-5; D may be TRBD1 (6 bases). In germline, CDR1 is ENHRY, CDR2 SYGVKD. The CDR3 consists of 13 residues. Trimming took 3 bases from V and 6 from J, leaving 11 bases between them. CDR3 amino acids: CAISDGRDKTQYF. The CDR3 bases are TGTGCCATCAGTGACGGCAGGGACAAGACCCAGTACTTC.

As to this clone: This sample includes further DNA sequences coding for the same CDR3. The rearrangement links TRBV5-1 to TRBJ1-2; D not certain. The V end was cut by 0 bases, the J end by 1 base, with 4 bases between. The CDR3 covers 13 residues. In germline, CDR1 is SGHRS, CDR2 YFSETQ. The CDR3, as DNA: TGCGCCAGCAGCTTGGACATTAACTATGGCTACACCTTC. Translated, it gives CASSLDINYGYTF.

The chain has TRBV6-6 and TRBJ1-5; unclear D gene. The V gene's germline CDR1 is MNHNY and CDR2 SVGAGI (reference sequence). V lost 0 bases, J lost 7 bases, and 7 bases lay in between. This CDR3 is 13 amino acids long. CDR3 amino acids: CASSYSSWQPQHF. For the CDR3, the DNA is TGTGCCAGCAGTTACTCGAGTTGGCAGCCCCAGCATTTT.

The rearrangement uses TRBV27 and TRBJ2-6, with a possible D match to TRBD1 (5 bases). The CDR3 is made up of 17 amino acids. V was clipped by 2 bases and J by 2 bases, with 13 bases between them. CDR1 MNHEY and CDR2 SMNVEV come from the germline V gene (reference sequence). CDR3: CASSLGYRPTGANVLTF. CDR3 DNA sequence: TGTGCCAGCAGTTTAGGGTACAGGCCCACTGGGGCCAACGTCCTGACTTTC. The full variable domain, in which reference TRBV27 and TRBJ2-6 provide the parts outside the CDR3, is EAQVTQNPRYLITVTGKKLTVTCSQNMNHEYMSWYRQDPGLGLRQIYYSMNVEVTDKGDVPEGYKVSRKEKRNFPLILESPSPNQTSLYFCASSLGYRPTGANVLTFGAGSRLTVL.

This clone has just one count. CDR3 nucleotides: TGTGCCAGCAACAGACTAGCGGGAGCCAAAAACATTCAGTACTTC. Residues: CASNRLAGAKNIQYF. This sequence joins TRBV28 and TRBJ2-4, with 10 bases fitting TRBD2. The CDR3 is 15 amino acids. CDR1 is MDHEN and CDR2 is SYDVKM in the germline V gene. The V gene end was trimmed by 7 bases and the J gene end by 0 bases; junction bases not matched to a gene: 3.

V and J are TRBV4-1 and TRBJ2-1, with 8 positions matching TRBD2. V was clipped by 1 base and J by 2 bases; unmatched bases: 7. The CDR3 contains 17 residues. Germline V gene lookup returns CDR1 MGHRA and CDR2 YSYEKL. CDR3 in amino acids: CASSQGQIAGPYNEQFF. CDR3 DNA: TGCGCCAGCAGCCAAGGCCAAATAGCGGGGCCCTACAATGAGCAGTTCTTC.

The chain combines TRBV18 with TRBJ2-7, with 8 bases matching TRBD1. This CDR3 has 15 residues. V lost 6 bases, J lost 0 bases, and 7 bases stayed unmatched. Germline V gives CDR1 KGHSH, CDR2 LQKENI. CDR3 residues: CASSGTGGSSYEQYF. For the CDR3, the DNA is TGTGCCAGCTCGGGAACAGGGGGGAGCTCCTACGAGCAGTACTTC.

This chain links TRBV5-4 with TRBJ1-5; the D is unclear. This CDR3 contains 15 residues. The germline CDR1 and CDR2 sequences are SGHNT and YYREEE (reference sequence). The V end was cut by 3 bases, the J end by 0 bases, with 10 bases between. The CDR3 bases are TGTGCCAGCAGCTCTTCTCCGAATAGCAATCAGCCCCAGCATTTT. Its translation: CASSSSPNSNQPQHF. The variable domain in full, completed from reference TRBV5-4 and TRBJ1-5, reads ETGVTQSPTHLIKTRGQQVTLRCSSQSGHNTVSWYQQALGQGPQFIFQYYREEENGRGNFPPRFSGLQFPNYSSELNVNALELDDSALYLCASSSSPNSNQPQHFGDGTRLSIL.

The chain combines TRBV18 with TRBJ1-1, with D possibly matching TRBD1 (5 bases). Trimming removed 2 bases at V and 7 bases at J, with 8 bases between. Germline CDR1 KGHSH, CDR2 LQKENI. The CDR3 has 12 residues. The CDR3 DNA is TGTGCCAGCTCACCAAGACAGAGTGAAGCTTTCTTT. This codes for CASSPRQSEAFF.

The rearrangement links TRBV29-1 to TRBJ2-1; 13 bases align to TRBD2. Losses at the gene ends were 2 bases for V and 9 bases for J; bases not matched to a gene: 7. This CDR3 is built from 15 residues. Per the germline V gene, CDR1 is SQVTM and CDR2 is ANQGSEA. CDR3 nucleotides: TGCAGCGTTGAACCAACTAGCGGGAGGGTCAGTGAGCAGTTCTTC. Amino acid sequence: CSVEPTSGRVSEQFF.

The chain recombines TRBV30 with TRBJ2-7; 8 bases map to TRBD2. The CDR3 sequence is 15 residues long. Per the germline V gene, CDR1 is GTSNPN and CDR2 is SVGIG (reference sequence). The V segment lost 4 bases and the J segment 3 bases; nucleotides outside the gene matches: 11. The CDR3 reads CAWTLGHRGGYEQYF. The CDR3, as DNA: TGTGCCTGGACCCTGGGACACCGGGGGGGCTACGAGCAGTACTTC.

This chain links TRBV18 with TRBJ2-7, with TRBD1 matching 7 bases. The CDR3 totals 15 residues. The trim removed 4 bases at V and 2 bases at J, leaving 8 bases unmatched. CDR1 KGHSH and CDR2 LQKENI come from the germline V gene. The CDR3 DNA reads as TGTGCCAGCTCACTCGGACAGGAGTGGACCTACGAGCAGTACTTC. Translated: CASSLGQEWTYEQYF.

This sequence joins TRBV4-1 and TRBJ2-5; TRBD2 aligns across 7 bases. The J call may be incorrect, as the DNA end agrees better with TRBJ2-7. Germline CDR1 reads MGHRA; CDR2 reads YSYEKL. This CDR3 has 20 residues. The DNA for the CDR3 is TGCGCCAGCAGCCAAGGTTTCCGGGGGGAGGGAGATTCTAGTTCCTACGAGCAGTACTTC. Its protein is CASSQGFRGEGDSSSYEQYF.

This chain uses TRBV4-3 with TRBJ2-1, with 11 bases that match TRBD2. Losses at the gene ends were 1 base for V and 7 bases for J; bases not matched to a gene: 6. Germline V CDR1 and CDR2: LGHNA, YSLEER. The CDR3 has 16 residues. The CDR3 reads CASSQGGASGRNEQFF. The CDR3 region has the DNA TGCGCCAGCAGCCAAGGTGGGGCTAGCGGGAGGAATGAGCAGTTCTTC.

The genes are TRBV6-5 and TRBJ2-5; a possible D gene is TRBD1 (6 bases). Germline V gene lookup returns CDR1 MNHEY and CDR2 SVGAGI. Trimming shortened V by 8 bases and J by 1 base, and 8 bases separated the two germline ends. The CDR3 length is 12 residues. CDR3 residues: CASGGLQETQYF. The CDR3 DNA sequence: TGTGCCAGCGGGGGCCTCCAAGAGACCCAGTACTTC.

The V and J genes are TRBV7-2 and TRBJ2-7, with D uncertain. The germline V gene has CDR1 SGHTA and CDR2 FQGNSA. The ends were cut back, 0 bases at V and 0 bases at J, with 3 bases in the middle. There are 13 residues in the CDR3. The CDR3 bases are TGTGCCAGCAGCTTAGCGTTCTCCTACGAGCAGTACTTC. Translated: CASSLAFSYEQYF.

The gene calls are TRBV5-4 and TRBJ1-4; D is uncertain. CDR3 length equals 14 residues. The germline gives CDR1 SGHNT, CDR2 YYREEE (reference sequence). Trimming pared 0 bases from V and 6 bases from J, leaving 9 bases between. In nucleotides, the CDR3 is TGTGCCAGCAGCTTGGATAGTGTGGATGAAAAACTGTTTTTT. Its protein product is CASSLDSVDEKLFF.

V and J are TRBV7-6 and TRBJ2-3, with D possibly TRBD1 on 5 matching bases. Trimming shortened V by 5 bases and J by 4 bases, and 13 bases separated the two germline ends. The germline gives CDR1 SGHVS, CDR2 FNYEAQ. The length of the CDR3 is 14 residues. CDR3 bases: TGTGCCAGCAGCCCACAGGTTCATTCAGATACGCAGTATTTT. Translation: CASSPQVHSDTQYF.

The chain is built from TRBV9 and TRBJ2-1; weak D call: TRBD2 (5 bases). Per the germline V gene, CDR1 is SGDLS and CDR2 is YYNGEE. With 0 bases removed from V and 6 bases from J, the gap between germline ends came to 16 bases. This CDR3 has 16 amino acids. The CDR3: CASSVEITSVGNEQFF. CDR3 coding DNA: TGTGCCAGCAGCGTAGAGATTACTAGTGTCGGCAATGAGCAGTTCTTC.

V gene TRBV19 combines with J gene TRBJ1-5; D possibly corresponds to TRBD1 (5 bases). Trimming took 9 bases from V and 0 from J, leaving 12 bases between them. The CDR3 totals 14 residues. CDR1 and CDR2 (germline): LNHDA, SQIVND (reference sequence). CDR3 sequence (DNA): TGTGCCAGAAAGACAGCATATAGCAATCAGCCCCAGCATTTT. It encodes CARKTAYSNQPQHF.

The chain uses TRBV28 and TRBJ2-1; perhaps D is TRBD1 or TRBD2 (5 bases each). CDR1 MDHEN and CDR2 SYDVKM come from the germline V gene. This CDR3 is 13 amino acids long. V was shortened by 3 bases and J by 8 bases, with 11 bases between the two germline ends. The CDR3 bases are TGTGCCAGCAGTTTCGGGACCCGTTATGAGCAGTTCTTC. This gives the protein CASSFGTRYEQFF.